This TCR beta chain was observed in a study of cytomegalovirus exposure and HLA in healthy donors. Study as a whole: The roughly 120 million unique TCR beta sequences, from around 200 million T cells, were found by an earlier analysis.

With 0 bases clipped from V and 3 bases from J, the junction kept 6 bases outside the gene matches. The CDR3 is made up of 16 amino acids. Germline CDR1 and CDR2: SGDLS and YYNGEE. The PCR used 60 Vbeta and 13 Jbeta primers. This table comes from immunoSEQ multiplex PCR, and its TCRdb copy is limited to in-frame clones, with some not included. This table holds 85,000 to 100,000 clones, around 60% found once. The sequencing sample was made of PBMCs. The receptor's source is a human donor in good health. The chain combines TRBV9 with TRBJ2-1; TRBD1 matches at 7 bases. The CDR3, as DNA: TGTGCCAGCAGCGTAGGTGTAGGGGGCGTCTACAATGAGCAGTTCTTC. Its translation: CASSVGVGGVYNEQFF.